A selection of T cell receptor beta chains follows, all from one sample in a study of T cell responses to AZD1222 COVID-19 vaccine. The table came from immunoSEQ multiplex PCR; TCRdb's copy has only in-frame clones and leaves some out. The profile shows roughly 110,000 clones, roughly 87% of them singletons. The source material was peripheral blood, sampled 28 days after the second AZD1222 dose. The receptors originated from an adult who received the AZD1222 COVID-19 vaccine. Both conserved end residues are part of each CDR3. D genes are given only for firm matches. Clone size is given for some rows only: seen once, a few or many times, or a class if the clone is expanded.

clone_size	j_call	v_call	d_call	cdr3_aa	cdr3_nt
NA	TRBJ1-1	TRBV12-5	NA	CASGLGGARTEAFF	TGTGCTAGTGGTTTGGGAGGAGCAAGGACTGAAGCTTTCTTT
NA	TRBJ2-5	TRBV18	NA	CASSPPGKTQYF	TGTGCCAGCTCACCACCCGGGAAGACCCAGTACTTC
NA	TRBJ2-7	TRBV29-1	NA	CSVLMGGEQYF	TGCAGCGTCCTGATGGGGGGCGAGCAGTACTTC
NA	TRBJ1-4	TRBV11-2	NA	CASSLEGGGVGEKLFF	TGTGCCAGCAGCTTAGAGGGAGGGGGAGTGGGGGAAAAACTGTTTTTT
NA	TRBJ2-7	TRBV6-5	TRBD2	CASSTGGASEQYF	TGTGCCAGCAGCACCGGGGGGGCCAGCGAGCAGTACTTC
once	TRBJ1-1	TRBV5-4	TRBD1	CASTAGGNTEAFF	TGTGCCAGCACGGCAGGGGGGAACACTGAAGCTTTCTTT
NA	TRBJ1-5	TRBV9	TRBD1	CASSAGQDPQPQHF	TGTGCCAGCAGCGCCGGACAGGACCCTCAGCCCCAGCATTTT
NA	TRBJ2-2	TRBV2	NA	CASRGQTITGELFF	TGTGCCAGCCGCGGACAGACAATCACCGGGGAGCTGTTTTTT
NA	TRBJ2-3	TRBV29-1	TRBD2	CSVGREAITDTQYF	TGCAGCGTCGGGAGGGAGGCAATCACAGATACGCAGTATTTT
NA	TRBJ2-7	TRBV7-2	TRBD2	CASSSGGGRGYEQYF	TGTGCCAGCAGCTCGGGGGGAGGGCGTGGGTACGAGCAGTACTTC
NA	TRBJ1-5	TRBV6-5	NA	CASSYRGRNQPQHF	TGTGCCAGCAGTTACAGGGGGAGGAATCAGCCCCAGCATTTT
NA	TRBJ2-3	TRBV6-2/TRBV6-3	TRBD2	CASSLAGLSTDTQYF	TGTGCCAGCAGTCTAGCGGGACTCAGCACAGATACGCAGTATTTT
NA	TRBJ1-1	TRBV6-5	NA	CASGAGVTEAFF	TGTGCCAGCGGCGCCGGGGTCACTGAAGCTTTCTTT
NA	TRBJ2-7	TRBV6-5	NA	CASSYKAGSYEQYF	TGTGCCAGCAGCTATAAGGCGGGCTCCTACGAGCAGTACTTC
NA	TRBJ2-3	TRBV9	TRBD2	CASSGHIAGGSDTQYF	TGTGCCAGCAGCGGGCACATAGCGGGGGGTTCCGATACGCAGTATTTT
NA	TRBJ2-7	TRBV18	NA	CASSPSPPGLYF	TGTGCCAGCTCCCCAAGTCCGCCTGGGCTGTACTTC
NA	TRBJ2-1	TRBV6-2/TRBV6-3	NA	CASSTAQGGYNEQFF	TGTGCCAGCAGTACGGCGCAGGGGGGATACAATGAGCAGTTCTTC
NA	TRBJ1-1	TRBV5-4	NA	CASSLNTEAFF	TGTGCCAGCAGCCTGAACACTGAAGCTTTCTTT
NA	TRBJ1-1	TRBV5-4	NA	CASSLGGGTEAFF	TGTGCCAGCAGCCTCGGGGGGGGGACTGAAGCTTTCTTT
few	TRBJ2-5	TRBV6-2/TRBV6-3	TRBD1	CASSNRQGRQETQYF	TGTGCCAGCAGTAACCGACAGGGTCGACAAGAGACCCAGTACTTC
few	TRBJ1-1	TRBV5-1	NA	CASSTEGAYTEAFF	TGCGCCAGCAGCACCGAAGGGGCTTACACTGAAGCTTTCTTT
once	TRBJ1-4	TRBV5-1	NA	CASSAGPLEKLFF	TGCGCCAGCAGCGCGGGACCTCTAGAAAAACTGTTTTTT
few	TRBJ1-4	TRBV6-5	NA	CASSYQQGIEKLFF	TGTGCCAGCAGTTACCAACAGGGAATTGAAAAACTGTTTTTT
NA	TRBJ1-4	TRBV12-3/TRBV12-4	TRBD1	CASSHRQGTLFF	TGTGCCAGCAGTCATCGACAGGGTACACTGTTTTTT
NA	TRBJ1-1	TRBV19	NA	CASTLREKRTEAFF	TGTGCCAGTACCCTTAGGGAAAAACGCACTGAAGCTTTCTTT
NA	TRBJ1-1	TRBV7-3	TRBD1	CASSLWAGGFTEAFF	TGTGCCAGCAGCTTATGGGCAGGGGGATTTACTGAAGCTTTCTTT
NA	TRBJ2-7	TRBV30	NA	CASEGVQGGYEQYF	TGTGCCTCAGAGGGGGTACAGGGAGGTTACGAGCAGTACTTC
NA	TRBJ1-2	TRBV30	NA	CAWSPSPFQGYTF	TGTGCCTGGAGCCCCTCCCCTTTTCAGGGCTACACCTTC
NA	TRBJ1-5	TRBV6-4	NA	CASSDEANQPQHF	TGTGCCAGCAGTGACGAAGCAAATCAGCCCCAGCATTTT
NA	TRBJ1-6	TRBV19	TRBD1	CASSIGTGNSPLHF	TGTGCCAGTAGTATAGGGACAGGGAATTCACCCCTCCACTTT
NA	TRBJ1-2	TRBV27	NA	CASSLGGVYGYTF	TGTGCCAGCAGTTTAGGGGGGGTCTATGGCTACACCTTC
NA	TRBJ1-6	TRBV18	NA	CASSPLEPSRSPLHF	TGTGCCAGCTCACCACTTGAGCCGTCGCGATCACCCCTCCACTTT
NA	TRBJ1-3	TRBV7-2	NA	CASSLVQGRNTIYF	TGTGCCAGCAGCTTAGTACAGGGAAGAAACACCATATATTTT
NA	TRBJ1-2	TRBV5-4	NA	CASSLQGYYGYTF	TGTGCCAGCAGCTTGCAAGGGTACTATGGCTACACCTTC
NA	TRBJ2-1	TRBV7-9	TRBD1	CASSEGQGARDEQFF	TGTGCCAGCAGCGAGGGACAGGGGGCGCGGGATGAGCAGTTCTTC
NA	TRBJ1-2	TRBV6-5	TRBD1	CASSEGTDGYTF	TGTGCCAGCAGCGAGGGGACAGATGGCTACACCTTC
NA	TRBJ1-2	TRBV28	NA	CASSPDLHLYGYTF	TGTGCCAGCAGCCCGGACCTCCACCTCTATGGCTACACCTTC
NA	TRBJ1-4	TRBV12-3/TRBV12-4	NA	CASSLQTNEKLFF	TGTGCCAGCAGTTTACAAACCAATGAAAAACTGTTTTTT
NA	TRBJ1-6	TRBV18	TRBD1	CASSLGTGSDSPLHF	TGTGCCAGCTCACTCGGGACAGGTTCGGATTCACCCCTCCACTTT
NA	TRBJ1-1	TRBV4-3	NA	CASSQDRGGPEAFF	TGCGCCAGCAGCCAAGACAGGGGAGGTCCTGAAGCTTTCTTT
NA	TRBJ2-7	TRBV27	NA	CASSLGGGYEQYF	TGTGCCAGCAGCTTGGGTGGGGGATACGAGCAGTACTTC
NA	TRBJ1-2	TRBV28	TRBD1	CASRRGTGNGYTF	TGTGCCAGCAGACGTGGGACAGGGAATGGCTACACCTTC
NA	TRBJ2-2	TRBV7-2	TRBD2	CASSLTSGTRSGELFF	TGTGCCAGCAGCTTAACCTCCGGGACTAGGTCCGGGGAGCTGTTTTTT
NA	TRBJ1-2	TRBV28	NA	CASSLTGPYGYTF	TGTGCCAGCAGTTTGACAGGCCCCTATGGCTACACCTTC
NA	TRBJ1-1	TRBV6-2/TRBV6-3	TRBD1	CASSRTGWTEAFF	TGTGCCAGCAGTCGGACAGGGTGGACTGAAGCTTTCTTT
NA	TRBJ1-1	TRBV19	NA	CASSFGRTEAFF	TGTGCCAGTAGTTTCGGTCGGACTGAAGCTTTCTTT
NA	TRBJ1-1	TRBV11-2	NA	CASSLNTGLNTEAFF	TGTGCCAGCAGCTTAAATACAGGGCTGAACACTGAAGCTTTCTTT
NA	TRBJ1-5	TRBV27	TRBD1	CASSKQGDQPQHF	TGTGCCAGCAGTAAGCAGGGGGATCAGCCCCAGCATTTT
once	TRBJ2-5	TRBV29-1	NA	CSVERGAALQETQYF	TGCAGCGTTGAAAGGGGAGCGGCCTTACAAGAGACCCAGTACTTC